This T cell receptor (beta chain) is drawn from a study of Tregs in tolerant kidney transplant recipients. General study points: Expanding Tregs on activated donor B cells appeared to best identify donor-specific TCRbeta clones. Findings come from small patient numbers and require larger validation. This study did not directly address biological reproducibility.

The CDR3 is 13 amino acids. The ends were cut back, 0 bases at V and 7 bases at J, with 9 bases in the middle. The germline gives CDR1 SGHDN, CDR2 FVKESK. Thawed PBMCs were FACS-sorted into unstimulated CD4+CD25+CD127- regulatory T cells, CD4+CD25- non-regulatory cells, CD4 and CD8 cells. A note on this clone: Antigen unknown.

Profiled with immunoSEQ multiplex PCR; TCRdb holds only in-frame clones, not every one. In the table there are over 60,000 clones, nearly 98% of which are singletons. The chain recombines TRBV14 with TRBJ2-5, with D perhaps TRBD2 (6 bases). Source: CD4+ T cells from blood, taken before the transplant. The sequence was collected from a human donor who received a combined kidney and bone marrow transplant. The CDR3 spells CASSQEWGGTQYF. CDR3 in DNA: TGTGCCAGCAGCCAAGAGTGGGGAGGGACCCAGTACTTC.